The entry below gives a single TCR beta chain sequence along with its context. The data stem from a study of breast tumors, draining lymph nodes, adjacent tissues. TCRdb reanalysed the multiplex PCR reads using MiXCR and keeps one entry per CDR3 protein. The sample lists about 15,000 distinct CDR3 sequences, around 50% occurring once. Germline assignment: CDR1 SQVTM and CDR2 ANQGSEA. The junction had 6 bases not matched to a gene; V was cut back by 7 bases and J by 3 bases. CDR3 length equals 12 residues. The chain joins TRBV29-1 to TRBJ2-7; TRBD1 aligns across 7 bases. Sequences were obtained from tumor-adjacent breast tissue. This TCR was sampled from a female donor with breast cancer. Some clones in this sample may be carry-over from other donors' samples. CDR3 sequence reads: CSARGQIYEQYF. DNA for the CDR3: TGCAGCGCCCGGGGACAGATCTACGAGCAGTACTTC.